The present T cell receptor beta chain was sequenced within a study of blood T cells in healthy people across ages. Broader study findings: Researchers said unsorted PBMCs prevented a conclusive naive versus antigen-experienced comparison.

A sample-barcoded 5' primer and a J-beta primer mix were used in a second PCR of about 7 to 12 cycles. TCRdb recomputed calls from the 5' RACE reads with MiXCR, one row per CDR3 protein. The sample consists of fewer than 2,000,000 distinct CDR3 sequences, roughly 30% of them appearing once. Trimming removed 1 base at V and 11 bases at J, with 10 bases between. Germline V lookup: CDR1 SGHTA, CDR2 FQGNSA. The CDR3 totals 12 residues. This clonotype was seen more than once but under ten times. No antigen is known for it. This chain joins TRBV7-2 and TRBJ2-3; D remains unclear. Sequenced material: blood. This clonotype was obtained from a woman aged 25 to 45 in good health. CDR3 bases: TGTGCCAGCAGCTTAGGATGGATTCAGCAGTATTTT. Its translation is CASSLGWIQQYF. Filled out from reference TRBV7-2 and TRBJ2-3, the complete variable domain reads GAGVSQSPSNKVTEKGKDVELRCDPISGHTALYWYRQSLGQGLEFLIYFQGNSAPDKSGLPSDRFSAERTGGSVSTLTIQRTQQEDSAVYLCASSLGWIQQYFGPGTRLTVL.